This T cell receptor beta chain stems from a study of shared clonotypes between healthy human individuals. General study points: Across a handful of donors, naive CD4 shared roughly 5.1%, naive CD8 3% to 3.5%, memory CD4 roughly 2.3%, memory CD8 over 0.3%.

V dropped 6 bases and J dropped 6; count of bases not matched to a gene: 8. In germline, CDR1 is MDHEN, CDR2 SYDVKM. This CDR3 contains 13 residues. A word on this clone: Its cognate antigen is unknown.

Assay execution took place at the deep level. Assay: immunoSEQ multiplex PCR; the TCRdb copy retains only in-frame clones and omits some. Among 950,000 to 1,200,000 clones listed, approximately 77% were seen once. The sequenced sample consisted of memory CD4+ T cells from PBMCs. The subset: CD45RA-negative fraction. This sequence originates from a man aged 18 to 30 in good health. Some clones in this sample may be carry-over from other donors' samples. The V and J genes are TRBV28 and TRBJ2-7; 7 nucleotides line up with TRBD1. The DNA of the CDR3 is TGTGCCAGCAGAAGAACAGGGGAGAGCGAGCAGTACTTC. Its protein product is CASRRTGESEQYF.